Listed below are T cell receptor beta chains from one sample, sequenced in a study of OX40 agonist ivuxolimab in advanced cancers. Assay used: immunoSEQ multiplex PCR; TCRdb lists only in-frame clones, some missing. Found here are 20,000 to 25,000 clones, 75% to 85% of them singletons; the top ten hold 25% to 30%. The sequences come from CD4+ or CD8+ T cells sorted from blood, collected in a trial of the OX40 agonist ivuxolimab. These receptor sequences come from an adult with an advanced solid tumor such as melanoma, head and neck, liver or kidney cancer. The CDR3 runs from the conserved cysteine through the conserved F or W. The D gene is left open where the match is weak. Where a row states a size, it is once, few, many or the class of an expanded clone; other rows omit it.

j_call d_call v_call clone_size cdr3_nt cdr3_aa
TRBJ1-2 - TRBV4-1 - TGCGCCAGCAGCCAAGAGGGAGGATTAGCTAACTATGGCTACACCTTC CASSQEGGLANYGYTF
TRBJ2-3 - TRBV5-4 - TGTGCCAGCACGGGCCTTAGCATAGATACGCAGTATTTT CASTGLSIDTQYF
TRBJ2-1 - TRBV5-8 - TGTGCCAGAAGCTCTAACGATGAGCAGTTCTTC CARSSNDEQFF
TRBJ1-1 - TRBV28 - TGTGCCAGCAGTCCCCCCCGAAACACTGAAGCTTTCTTT CASSPPRNTEAFF
TRBJ1-6 - TRBV28 - TGTGCCAGCAGTTTAATTCCCGGTGGATCACCCCTCCACTTT CASSLIPGGSPLHF
TRBJ1-5 - TRBV28 few TGTGCCAGCAGATACCAAACTCAATCGGCCCAGCATTTT CASRYQTQSAQHF
TRBJ1-2 - TRBV20-1 - TGCAGTGCCGGCAGGCTCGGCTACACCTTC CSAGRLGYTF
TRBJ1-4 - TRBV7-9 - TGTGCCAGCAGCGTAACCGACAGGCATAATGAAAAACTGTTTTTT CASSVTDRHNEKLFF
TRBJ2-7 TRBD1 TRBV5-5 - TGTGCCAGCAGCACAACAGGGGTCCACGAGCAGTACTTC CASSTTGVHEQYF
TRBJ1-4 TRBD1 TRBV9 - TGTGCCAGCAGCGAGGGAGGGACAGGTGAAAAACTGTTTTTT CASSEGGTGEKLFF
TRBJ2-7 TRBD1 TRBV7-9 - TGTGCCAGCAGAAACACAGGGGACCCTATCTACGAGCAGTACTTC CASRNTGDPIYEQYF
TRBJ1-3 - TRBV29-1 - TGCAGCGTAGACGACGGGGACTCTGGAAACACCATATATTTT CSVDDGDSGNTIYF
TRBJ2-7 - TRBV27 - TGTGCCAGCAGTTTATTCCGTAGCTACGAGCAGTACTTC CASSLFRSYEQYF
TRBJ2-7 - TRBV5-4 once TGTGCCAGCAGCTTGTGGTTGGCGGGCGAGCAGTACTTC CASSLWLAGEQYF
TRBJ2-1 - TRBV6-5 - TGTGCCAGCAGTGTACTTAACTCCTACAATGAGCAGTTCTTC CASSVLNSYNEQFF
TRBJ2-2 - TRBV27 - TGTGCCAGCAGTGAGACAGGATTTGGGACCGGGGAGCTGTTTTTT CASSETGFGTGELFF
TRBJ2-1 - TRBV5-1 once TGCGCCAGCACCAGTTACTCCTACAATGAGCAGTTCTTC CASTSYSYNEQFF
TRBJ2-2 TRBD1 TRBV6-4 - TGTGCCAGCTCAAGGACAGGGACCGGGGAGCTGTTTTTT CASSRTGTGELFF
TRBJ2-4 TRBD1 TRBV19 - TGTGCCAGTACGGATGCAGGGGGTTTAGCCAAAAACATTCAGTACTTC CASTDAGGLAKNIQYF
TRBJ2-7 - TRBV28 - TGTGCCAGCAGTTTATCACCCTCTTACGAGCAGTACTTC CASSLSPSYEQYF
TRBJ2-1 TRBD2 TRBV5-1 - TGCGCCAGCAGCTTGGGTTTCAGCGGGAGTATTTACAATGAGCAGTTCTTC CASSLGFSGSIYNEQFF
TRBJ1-2 TRBD1 TRBV25-1 - TGTGCCAGCAGCCTTGGGACAGGGCTTACCGGCTACACCTTC CASSLGTGLTGYTF
TRBJ1-1 - TRBV7-6 - TGTGCCAGCAGCCGGGGTCGTATGACTGAAGCTTTCTTT CASSRGRMTEAFF
TRBJ2-3 TRBD2 TRBV7-2 - TGTGCCAGCAGCTTAGAGGCTAGCGGGAGGATAGATACGCAGTATTTT CASSLEASGRIDTQYF
TRBJ2-7 - TRBV28 - TGTGCCAGCAGTTTAGGGATCTCCTACGAGCAGTACTTC CASSLGISYEQYF
TRBJ2-3 - TRBV9 - TGTGCCAGCAGCGTAGACGGTCCAGCAGATACGCAGTATTTT CASSVDGPADTQYF
TRBJ2-2 - TRBV4-1 - TGCGCCAGCAGCCAAGATTCCAGAGCCGGGTGGACCGGGGAGCTGTTTTTT CASSQDSRAGWTGELFF
TRBJ2-3 - TRBV6-4 few TGTGCCAGCAGTCATGGGAGCACAGATACGCAGTATTTT CASSHGSTDTQYF
TRBJ2-5 - TRBV28 - TGTGCCAGCAGTTTGGGGGGCCTCGGGACCCAGTACTTC CASSLGGLGTQYF
TRBJ2-1 TRBD2 TRBV4-2 - TGTGCCAGCAGCCAAGAGCCCAGCGGGAGCTCCTACAATGAGCAGTTCTTC CASSQEPSGSSYNEQFF
TRBJ2-1 TRBD2 TRBV27 - TGTGCCAGCAGTTCCATAGCGGGAGGCATTGGCAATGAGCAGTTCTTC CASSSIAGGIGNEQFF
TRBJ2-3 - TRBV6-1 once TGTGCCAGCAGTGATGGAGGGAGAGTAGATACGCAGTATTTT CASSDGGRVDTQYF
TRBJ2-7 - TRBV7-6 - TGTGCCAGTGCCCAGGGTCAGCCTCTCGAGCAGTACTTC CASAQGQPLEQYF
TRBJ1-2 TRBD1 TRBV23-1 - TGCGCCAGCAGTCAATGGCTACCGGGACAGGGATTAGGCTACACCTTC CASSQWLPGQGLGYTF
TRBJ2-2 TRBD2 TRBV11-3 - TGTGCCAGCAGCGCCCGGACTAGCGGGAGCGTAACCGGGGAGCTGTTTTTT CASSARTSGSVTGELFF
TRBJ1-1 - TRBV30 - TGTGCCTGGAGTTGGGGGAACACTGAAGCTTTCTTT CAWSWGNTEAFF
TRBJ1-1 - TRBV6-5 - TGTGCCAGCAGTCTCAGGGTATACCTCACTGAAGCTTTCTTT CASSLRVYLTEAFF